This TCR beta chain derives from a study of regulatory T cells in long-lasting Graves disease. CDR1 is PRHDT, CDR2 FYEKMQ, per germline (reference sequence). The CDR3 is 12 residues long. Time point: newly diagnosed GD, antithyroid drugs for less than 3 months. RNA isolated from PBMCs was used to make the TCR library. This clonotype was recorded many times. A read error may produce the germline difference seen at one junction end. To make TCR beta libraries, researchers used iRepertoire HTBI primers and Arm-PCR of CDR3 regions. TCRdb independently ran MiXCR on the multiplex PCR reads; one entry per CDR3 protein. The sample yields about 440,000 distinct CDR3 sequences, just under 15% seen once. This same sample was also part of a study on T cells in Graves' hyperthyroidism and ophthalmopathy. That paper states: The TCR CDR3 first-round RT-PCR relied on the HTBI primer set.

The J gene is TRBJ1-2, the V gene TRBV13; D remains ambiguous. The source was peripheral blood mononuclear cells (PBMCs), collected at new diagnosis, from a patient treated with antithyroid drugs. This sequence originates from a woman in her thirties with Graves disease. The chain's CDR3 is CASGRDNFGYTF. CDR3 DNA sequence: TGTGCCAGCGGACGAGACAACTTTGGCTACACCTTC.